This T cell receptor beta chain was obtained from a study of cytomegalovirus exposure and HLA in healthy donors. Sequencing was performed with immunoSEQ multiplex PCR; in TCRdb, only in-frame clones are kept and a portion is missing. Counted here are 110,000 to 150,000 clones, almost 85% occurring once; the ten biggest clones make up under 1.5%. Losses at the gene ends were 3 bases for V and 2 bases for J; bases not matched to a gene: 3. The CDR3 spans 15 residues. Germline values: CDR1 SGHRS, CDR2 YFSETQ. This chain joins TRBV5-1 and TRBJ1-2; TRBD1 aligns across 11 bases. The sequencing sample was made of PBMCs. This sequence was found in a woman in her thirties in good health and CMV-seronegative. The CDR3 sequence is CASSWGDRGNYGYTF. CDR3 coding DNA: TGCGCCAGCAGCTGGGGGGACAGGGGGAACTATGGCTACACCTTC.